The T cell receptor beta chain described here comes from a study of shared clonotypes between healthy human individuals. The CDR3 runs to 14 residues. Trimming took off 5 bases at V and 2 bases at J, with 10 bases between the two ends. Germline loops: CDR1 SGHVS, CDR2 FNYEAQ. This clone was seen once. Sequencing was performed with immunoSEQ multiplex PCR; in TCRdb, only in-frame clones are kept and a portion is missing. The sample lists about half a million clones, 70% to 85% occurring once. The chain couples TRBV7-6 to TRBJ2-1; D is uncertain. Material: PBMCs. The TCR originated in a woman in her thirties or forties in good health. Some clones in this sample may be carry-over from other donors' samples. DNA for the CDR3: TGTGCCAGCAGCGTATCGACTGCCTACAATGAGCAGTTCTTC. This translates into CASSVSTAYNEQFF.